This T cell receptor (beta chain) is drawn from a study of blood T cell repertoires in COVID-19. Study in general: Specimens from acute and convalescent COVID-19 originated in the United States, Italy and Spain.

Germline CDR1 MDHEN, CDR2 SYDVKM. This CDR3 spans 16 amino acids. J lost 6 bases, V lost 2 bases, and 9 bases had no gene match. Study processing details: Amplification with reference gene primers provided the estimates of nucleated cell counts. Measured with immunoSEQ multiplex PCR; TCRdb has only the in-frame clones, and not every one. V, J and clone size were drawn from that table, and D and trimming were deduced from the DNA. The table lists 100,000 to 150,000 clones, approximately 81% of them singletons. The chain links TRBV28 to TRBJ2-3; 9 bases fit TRBD1. The sequenced material came from peripheral blood. The sequence was collected from a man aged 60-69 years with acute or convalescent COVID-19. The CDR3 loop is CASSLTAQGAKDTQYF. CDR3 DNA: TGTGCCAGCAGTTTAACGGCACAGGGGGCGAAGGATACGCAGTATTTT.